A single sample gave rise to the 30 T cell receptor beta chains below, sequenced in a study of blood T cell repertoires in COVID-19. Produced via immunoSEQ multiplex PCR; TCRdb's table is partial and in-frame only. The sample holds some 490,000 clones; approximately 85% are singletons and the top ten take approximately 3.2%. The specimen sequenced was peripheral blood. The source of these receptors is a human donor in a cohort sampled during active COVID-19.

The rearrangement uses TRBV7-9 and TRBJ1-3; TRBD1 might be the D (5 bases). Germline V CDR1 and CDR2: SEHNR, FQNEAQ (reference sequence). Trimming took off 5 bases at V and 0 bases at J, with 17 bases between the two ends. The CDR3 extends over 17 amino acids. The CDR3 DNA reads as TGTGCCAGCAGCCTGAAAACTCAGGGTGGCTCTGGAAACACCATATATTTT. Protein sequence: CASSLKTQGGSGNTIYF. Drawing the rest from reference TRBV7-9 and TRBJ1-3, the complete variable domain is DTGVSQNPRHKITKRGQNVTFRCDPISEHNRLYWYRQTLGQGPEFLTYFQNEAQLEKSRLLSDRFSAERPKGSFSTLEIQRTEQGDSAMYLCASSLKTQGGSGNTIYFGEGSWLTVV.

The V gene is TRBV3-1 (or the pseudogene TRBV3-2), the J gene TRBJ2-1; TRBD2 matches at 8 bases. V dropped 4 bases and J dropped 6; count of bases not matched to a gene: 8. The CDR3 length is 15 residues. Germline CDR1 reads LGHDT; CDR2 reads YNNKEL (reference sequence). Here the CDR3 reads CASSPVSGTVNEQFF. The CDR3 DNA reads TGTGCCAGCAGCCCGGTTAGCGGGACCGTCAATGAGCAGTTCTTC.

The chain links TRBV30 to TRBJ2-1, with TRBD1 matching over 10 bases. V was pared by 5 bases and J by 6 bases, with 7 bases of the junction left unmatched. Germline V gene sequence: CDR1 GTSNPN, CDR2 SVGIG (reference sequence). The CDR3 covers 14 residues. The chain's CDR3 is CAWQTGGGFNEQFF. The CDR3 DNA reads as TGTGCCTGGCAGACAGGGGGCGGATTCAATGAGCAGTTCTTC.

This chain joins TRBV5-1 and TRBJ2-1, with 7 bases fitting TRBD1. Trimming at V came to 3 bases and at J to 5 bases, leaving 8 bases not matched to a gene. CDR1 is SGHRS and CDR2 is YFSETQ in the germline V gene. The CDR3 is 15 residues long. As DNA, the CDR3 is TGCGCCAGCAGCTCCAAGACAGGGTCGAACAATGAGCAGTTCTTC. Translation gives CASSSKTGSNNEQFF.

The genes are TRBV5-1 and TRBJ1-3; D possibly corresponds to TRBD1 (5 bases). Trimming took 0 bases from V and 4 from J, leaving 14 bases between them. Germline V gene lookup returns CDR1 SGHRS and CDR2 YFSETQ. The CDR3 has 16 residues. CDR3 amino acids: CASSLAGGDRGNTIYF. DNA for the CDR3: TGCGCCAGCAGCTTGGCCGGAGGGGATAGAGGAAACACCATATATTTT.

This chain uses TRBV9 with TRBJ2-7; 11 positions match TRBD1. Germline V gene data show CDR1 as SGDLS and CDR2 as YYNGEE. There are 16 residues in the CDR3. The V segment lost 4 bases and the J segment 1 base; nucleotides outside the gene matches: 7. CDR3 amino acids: CASSPRDRGSSYEQYF. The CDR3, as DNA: TGTGCCAGCAGCCCTCGGGACAGGGGGTCGTCCTACGAGCAGTACTTC.

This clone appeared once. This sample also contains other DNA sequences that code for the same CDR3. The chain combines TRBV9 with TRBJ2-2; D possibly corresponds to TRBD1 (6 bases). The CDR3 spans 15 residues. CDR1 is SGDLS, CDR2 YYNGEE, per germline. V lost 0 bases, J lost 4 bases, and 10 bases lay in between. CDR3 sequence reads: CASSVEPGATGELFF. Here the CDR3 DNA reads TGTGCCAGCAGCGTAGAGCCAGGGGCCACCGGGGAGCTGTTTTTT.

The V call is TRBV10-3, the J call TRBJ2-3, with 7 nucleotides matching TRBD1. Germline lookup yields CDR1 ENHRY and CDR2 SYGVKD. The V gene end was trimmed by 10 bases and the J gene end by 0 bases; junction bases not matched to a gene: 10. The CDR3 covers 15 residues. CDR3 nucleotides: TGTGCCACCCAGGACAGGATCTTTAGCACAGATACGCAGTATTTT. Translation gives CATQDRIFSTDTQYF.

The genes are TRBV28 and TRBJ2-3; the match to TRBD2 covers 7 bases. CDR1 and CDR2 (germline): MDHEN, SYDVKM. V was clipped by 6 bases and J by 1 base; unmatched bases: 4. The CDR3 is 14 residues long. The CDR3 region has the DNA TGTGCCAGCAGGCCTACTAGCGGCACAGATACGCAGTATTTT. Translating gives CASRPTSGTDTQYF. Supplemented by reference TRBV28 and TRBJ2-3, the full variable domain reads DVKVTQSSRYLVKRTGEKVFLECVQDMDHENMFWYRQDPGLGLRLIYFSYDVKMKEKGDIPEGYSVSREKKERFSLILESASTNQTSMYLCASRPTSGTDTQYFGPGTRLTVL.

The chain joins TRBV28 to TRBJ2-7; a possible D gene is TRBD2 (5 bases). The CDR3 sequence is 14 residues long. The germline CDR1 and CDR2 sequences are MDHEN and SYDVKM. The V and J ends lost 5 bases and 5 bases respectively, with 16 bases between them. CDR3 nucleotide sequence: TGTGCCAGCAGTCTTCATGGGCTAGCTAACGAGCAGTACTTC. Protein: CASSLHGLANEQYF.

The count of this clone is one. The CDR3 bases are TGTGCCAGCAGCCAAAGCTCTAGCGGGATCCTAGCCAAAAACATTCAGTACTTC. Protein: CASSQSSSGILAKNIQYF. This chain joins TRBV7-2 and TRBJ2-4; the match to TRBD2 covers 9 bases. This CDR3 is 18 amino acids long. CDR1 SGHTA and CDR2 FQGNSA come from the germline V gene. With V trimmed by 5 bases and J by 0 bases, 11 bases remained unmatched.

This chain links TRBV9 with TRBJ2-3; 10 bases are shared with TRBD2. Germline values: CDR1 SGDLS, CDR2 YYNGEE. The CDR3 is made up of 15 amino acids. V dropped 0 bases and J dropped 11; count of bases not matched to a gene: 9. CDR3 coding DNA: TGTGCCAGCAGCGTAGGGCGGCTAGCGGGAGACCGGCAGTATTTT. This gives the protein CASSVGRLAGDRQYF.

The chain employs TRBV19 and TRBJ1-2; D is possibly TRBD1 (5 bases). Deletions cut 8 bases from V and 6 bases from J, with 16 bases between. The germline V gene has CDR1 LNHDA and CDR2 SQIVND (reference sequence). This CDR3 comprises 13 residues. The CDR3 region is CASDRAGSHGYTF. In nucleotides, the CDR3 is TGTGCCAGTGACCGGGCAGGGTCCCATGGCTACACCTTC. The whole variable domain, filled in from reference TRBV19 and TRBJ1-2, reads DGGITQSPKYLFRKEGQNVTLSCEQNLNHDAMYWYRQDPGQGLRLIYYSQIVNDFQKGDIAEGYSVSREKKESFPLTVTSAQKNPTAFYLCASDRAGSHGYTFGSGTRLTVV.

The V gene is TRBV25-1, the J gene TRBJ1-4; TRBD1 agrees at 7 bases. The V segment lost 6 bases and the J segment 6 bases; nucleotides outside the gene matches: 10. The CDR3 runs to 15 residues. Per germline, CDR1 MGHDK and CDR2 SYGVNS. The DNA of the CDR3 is TGTGCCAGCAGAGATACGGGACAGCCCGATGAAAAACTGTTTTTT. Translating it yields CASRDTGQPDEKLFF.

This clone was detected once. Written as DNA, the CDR3 is TGCGCCAGCAGTAGAGGGCGGCGGGCCTATGGCTACACCTTC. Translation: CASSRGRRAYGYTF. V usage is TRBV5-1 and J usage is TRBJ1-2; D is undetermined. V lost 5 bases to trimming and J lost 4 bases, with 15 bases between them. The germline gives CDR1 SGHRS, CDR2 YFSETQ. The CDR3 loop spans 14 amino acids.

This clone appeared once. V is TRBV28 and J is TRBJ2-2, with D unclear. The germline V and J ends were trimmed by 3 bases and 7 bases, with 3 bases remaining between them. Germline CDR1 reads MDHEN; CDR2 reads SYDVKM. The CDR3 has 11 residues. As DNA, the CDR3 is TGTGCCAGCAGTTTCATCGGGGAGCTGTTTTTT. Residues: CASSFIGELFF.

The CDR3 region is CASSPTVFDTEAFF. In DNA form, the CDR3 reads TGTGCCAGCAGCCCGACAGTGTTCGACACTGAAGCTTTCTTT. The rearrangement uses TRBV7-8 and TRBJ1-1; D is possibly TRBD1 (5 bases). Trimming shortened V by 5 bases and J by 3 bases, and 13 bases separated the two germline ends. The CDR3 length is 14 residues. The germline gives CDR1 SGHVS, CDR2 FQNEAQ. The full variable domain, in which reference TRBV7-8 and TRBJ1-1 provide the parts outside the CDR3, is GAGVSQSPRYKVAKRGQDVALRCDPISGHVSLFWYQQALGQGPEFLTYFQNEAQLDKSGLPSDRFFAERPEGSVSTLKIQRTQQEDSAVYLCASSPTVFDTEAFFGQGTRLTVV.

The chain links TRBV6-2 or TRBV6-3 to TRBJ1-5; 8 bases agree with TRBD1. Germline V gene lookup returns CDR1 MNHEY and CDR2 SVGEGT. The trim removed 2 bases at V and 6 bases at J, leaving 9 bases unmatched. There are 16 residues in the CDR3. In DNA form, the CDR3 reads TGTGCCAGCAGTTACGCGGGACAGGCTCTGATTCAGCCCCAGCATTTT. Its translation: CASSYAGQALIQPQHF.

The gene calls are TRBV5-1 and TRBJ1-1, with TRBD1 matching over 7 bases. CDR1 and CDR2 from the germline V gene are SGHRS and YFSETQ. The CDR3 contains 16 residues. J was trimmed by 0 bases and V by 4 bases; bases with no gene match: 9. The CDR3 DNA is TGCGCCAGCAGCCTCTACTCGACAGGGATGAACACTGAAGCTTTCTTT. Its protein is CASSLYSTGMNTEAFF. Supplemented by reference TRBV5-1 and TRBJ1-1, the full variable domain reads KAGVTQTPRYLIKTRGQQVTLSCSPISGHRSVSWYQQTPGQGLQFLFEYFSETQRNKGNFPGRFSGRQFSNSRSEMNVSTLELGDSALYLCASSLYSTGMNTEAFFGQGTRLTVV.

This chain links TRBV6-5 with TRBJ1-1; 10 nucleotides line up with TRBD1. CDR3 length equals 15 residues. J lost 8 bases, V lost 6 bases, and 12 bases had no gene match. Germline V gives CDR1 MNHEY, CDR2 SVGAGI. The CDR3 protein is CASSPAWDRGSEAFF. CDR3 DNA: TGTGCCAGCAGCCCCGCCTGGGACAGGGGATCGGAAGCTTTCTTT.

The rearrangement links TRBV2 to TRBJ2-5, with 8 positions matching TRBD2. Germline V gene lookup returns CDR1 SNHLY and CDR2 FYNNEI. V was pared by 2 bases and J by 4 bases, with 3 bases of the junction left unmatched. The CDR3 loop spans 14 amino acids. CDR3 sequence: CASSELAGSETQYF. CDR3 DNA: TGTGCCAGCAGTGAACTAGCGGGTTCAGAGACCCAGTACTTC.

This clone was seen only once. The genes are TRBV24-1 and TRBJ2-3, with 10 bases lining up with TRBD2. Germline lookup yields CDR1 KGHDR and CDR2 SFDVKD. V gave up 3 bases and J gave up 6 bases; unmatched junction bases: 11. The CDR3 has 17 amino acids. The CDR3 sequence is CATSDRRLAGAMDTQYF. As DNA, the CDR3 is TGTGCCACCAGTGATAGAAGGCTAGCGGGAGCAATGGATACGCAGTATTTT.

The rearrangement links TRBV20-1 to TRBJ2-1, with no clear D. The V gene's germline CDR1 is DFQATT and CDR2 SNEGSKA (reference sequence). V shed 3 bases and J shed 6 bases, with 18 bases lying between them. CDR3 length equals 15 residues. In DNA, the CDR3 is TGCAGTGCTAGTGTCGGTAGCCCACTATCCAATGAGCAGTTCTTC. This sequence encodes CSASVGSPLSNEQFF.

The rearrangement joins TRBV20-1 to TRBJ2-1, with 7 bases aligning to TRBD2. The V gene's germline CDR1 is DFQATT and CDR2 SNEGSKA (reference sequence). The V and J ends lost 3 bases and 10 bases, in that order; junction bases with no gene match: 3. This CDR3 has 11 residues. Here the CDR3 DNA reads TGCAGTGCTAGCGAAGCGGGAGAGCAGTTCTTC. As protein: CSASEAGEQFF.

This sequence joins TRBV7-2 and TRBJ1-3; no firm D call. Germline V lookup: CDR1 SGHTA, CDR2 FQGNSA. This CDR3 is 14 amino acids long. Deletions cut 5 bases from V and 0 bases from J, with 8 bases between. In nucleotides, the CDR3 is TGTGCCAGCAGCCTACAGAGCTCTGGAAACACCATATATTTT. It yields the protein CASSLQSSGNTIYF.

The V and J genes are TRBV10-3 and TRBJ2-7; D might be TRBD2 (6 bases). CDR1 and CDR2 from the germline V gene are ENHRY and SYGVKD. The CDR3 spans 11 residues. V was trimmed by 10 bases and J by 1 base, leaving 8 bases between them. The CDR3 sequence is CATGTSYEQYF. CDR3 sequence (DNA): TGTGCCACAGGGACTTCCTACGAGCAGTACTTC.

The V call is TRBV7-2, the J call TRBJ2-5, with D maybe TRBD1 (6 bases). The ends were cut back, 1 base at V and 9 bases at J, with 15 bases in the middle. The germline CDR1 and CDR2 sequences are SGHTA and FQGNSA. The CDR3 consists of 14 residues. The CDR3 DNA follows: TGTGCCAGCAGCTTAGAGGGGCAGGGGATGGCCCAGTACTTC. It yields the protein CASSLEGQGMAQYF.

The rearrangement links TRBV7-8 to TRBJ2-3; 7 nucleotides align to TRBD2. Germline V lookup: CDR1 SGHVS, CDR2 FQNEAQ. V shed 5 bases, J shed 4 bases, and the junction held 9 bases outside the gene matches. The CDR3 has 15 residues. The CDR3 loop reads CASSPRAGVADTQYF. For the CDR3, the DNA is TGTGCCAGCAGCCCCAGGGCGGGAGTAGCAGATACGCAGTATTTT.

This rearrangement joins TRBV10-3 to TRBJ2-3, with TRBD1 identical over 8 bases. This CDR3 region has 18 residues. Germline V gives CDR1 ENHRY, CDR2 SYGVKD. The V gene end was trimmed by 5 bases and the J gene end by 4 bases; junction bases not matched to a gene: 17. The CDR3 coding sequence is TGTGCCATCAGTTCCGGGACAGGACGAGGAACAGCCTCAGATACGCAGTATTTT. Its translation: CAISSGTGRGTASDTQYF.

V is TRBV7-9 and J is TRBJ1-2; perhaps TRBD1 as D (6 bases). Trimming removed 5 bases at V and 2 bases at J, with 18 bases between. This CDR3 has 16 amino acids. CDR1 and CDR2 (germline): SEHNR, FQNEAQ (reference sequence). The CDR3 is CASSPEDSSRNYGYTF. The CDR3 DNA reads TGTGCCAGCAGCCCAGAGGACAGTAGTCGGAACTATGGCTACACCTTC.